Each of the 17 T cell receptor beta chains below was sequenced from the same sample in a study of T cells in Graves' hyperthyroidism and ophthalmopathy. Amplified regions were TCR beta CDR3 sequences from RNA transcripts. In the first-round RT-PCR of the TCR CDR3, the HTBI primer set was used. TCRdb independently ran MiXCR on the multiplex PCR reads; one entry per CDR3 protein. The sample records roughly 500,000 distinct CDR3 sequences, approximately 14% being singletons. Sequencing was done on a sample of blood. Source of these receptors: a woman aged 25 to 45 with Graves' hyperthyroidism that later progressed to Graves' ophthalmopathy.

This clonotype appeared many times. The rearrangement uses TRBV9 and TRBJ1-1; D might be TRBD1 (6 bases). The CDR3 has 14 amino acids. The germline CDR1 and CDR2 sequences are SGDLS and YYNGEE. The V gene lost 7 bases and the J gene lost 2 bases, with 15 bases spanning the gap. The CDR3 loop reads CASGRGGANTEAFF. The CDR3 region has the DNA TGTGCCAGCGGGCGGGGGGGCGCTAACACTGAAGCTTTCTTT.

This clonotype was recorded only once. The chain recombines TRBV4-1 with TRBJ2-3; D unresolved. Trimming took off 2 bases at V and 0 bases at J, with 15 bases between the two ends. The CDR3 consists of 17 residues. Germline V CDR1 and CDR2: MGHRA, YSYEKL. The CDR3: CASSQRLPVSSTDTQYF. The CDR3 DNA sequence: TGCGCCAGCAGCCAACGCCTCCCTGTGTCTAGCACAGATACGCAGTATTTT.

The sample holds many counts of this clonotype. The genes are TRBV7-2 and TRBJ1-6; D unclear. This CDR3 is 13 amino acids long. The V gene's germline CDR1 is SGHTA and CDR2 FQGNSA. The germline V and J ends were trimmed by 1 base and 7 bases, with 5 bases remaining between them. CDR3 sequence (DNA): TGTGCCAGCAGCTTAGACGGAAATTCACCCCTCCACTTT. It specifies CASSLDGNSPLHF.

The rearrangement uses TRBV20-1 and TRBJ1-5; no clear D. Germline V gene data show CDR1 as DFQATT and CDR2 as SNEGSKA (reference sequence). The CDR3 is 12 residues long. V shed 3 bases and J shed 5 bases, with 8 bases lying between them. The CDR3 DNA sequence: TGCAGTGCTAGGAAGGAGGATCAGCCCCAGCATTTT. This sequence encodes CSARKEDQPQHF.

The genes are TRBV12-5 and TRBJ1-5; TRBD1 matches at 7 bases. Germline CDR1 LGHNT, CDR2 FRNRAP. The V segment lost 1 base and the J segment 4 bases; nucleotides outside the gene matches: 4. The CDR3 is 15 amino acids. Written as DNA, the CDR3 is TGTGCTAGTGGTTTGGGTGGGACAGCTAATCAGCCCCAGCATTTT. This codes for CASGLGGTANQPQHF.

The chain has TRBV19 and TRBJ2-7, with D possibly TRBD2 on 6 matching bases. CDR1 and CDR2 (germline): LNHDA, SQIVND (reference sequence). This CDR3 region has 15 residues. Trimming took 7 bases from V and 2 from J, leaving 18 bases between them. This CDR3 reads CASTSGTQSPYEQYF. The CDR3, as DNA: TGTGCCAGTACCTCCGGGACTCAGAGTCCCTACGAGCAGTACTTC.

This clonotype showed up many times. This chain links TRBV7-8 with TRBJ2-3; D not certain. Germline V gives CDR1 SGHVS, CDR2 FQNEAQ. This CDR3 has 13 residues. V shed 3 bases and J shed 2 bases, with 6 bases lying between them. The CDR3 region is CASSFGYTDTQYF. The CDR3 bases are TGTGCCAGCAGCTTCGGGTACACAGATACGCAGTATTTT.

There are many counts of this clonotype. The CDR3 here is CASSLYSGSSYNEQFF. CDR3 coding DNA: TGTGCCAGCAGTTTATACAGCGGGAGTTCCTACAATGAGCAGTTCTTC. The chain has TRBV27 and TRBJ2-1, with 8 bases aligning to TRBD2. The CDR3 sequence is 16 residues long. Germline trimming cut 1 base from V and 1 base from J; bases unmatched to any gene: 3. Germline values: CDR1 MNHEY, CDR2 SMNVEV (reference sequence).

Turning to this clonotype: A much larger clone sits a single nucleotide away, making a read error possible. The rearrangement links TRBV30 to TRBJ1-2; D is ambiguous. Trimming stripped 5 bases from V and 4 bases from J, with 11 bases between. Per germline, CDR1 GTSNPN and CDR2 SVGIG (reference sequence). The CDR3 loop spans 12 amino acids. The CDR3 spells CAWRRATYGYTF. For the CDR3, the DNA is TGTGCCTGGCGGAGGGCCACCTATGGCTACACCTTC.

This rearrangement joins TRBV20-1 to TRBJ1-5; TRBD1 agrees at 7 bases. CDR1 DFQATT and CDR2 SNEGSKA come from the germline V gene (reference sequence). This CDR3 contains 16 residues. Unmatched junction bases numbered 16, after V lost 4 bases and J lost 7 bases. The CDR3 spells CSAIVQDRDPIQPQHF. DNA for the CDR3: TGCAGTGCTATCGTCCAAGACAGGGATCCTATCCAGCCCCAGCATTTT.

J is TRBJ2-2 and V is TRBV19, with TRBD2 matching over 8 bases. The CDR3 contains 15 residues. Germline V gives CDR1 LNHDA, CDR2 SQIVND (reference sequence). With V trimmed by 2 bases and J by 3 bases, 2 bases remained unmatched. The CDR3 coding sequence is TGTGCCAGTAGTATAAGGACTAGCTACACCGGGGAGCTGTTTTTT. Amino acid sequence: CASSIRTSYTGELFF.

This clonotype has ten or more counts. The chain employs TRBV20-1 and TRBJ2-1; D unresolved. The V end lost 0 bases, the J end lost 2 bases, and 11 bases lay between the germline ends. CDR1 DFQATT and CDR2 SNEGSKA come from the germline V gene (reference sequence). This CDR3 spans 15 amino acids. In DNA form, the CDR3 reads TGCAGTGCTAGAGACCGACCCCTTACCTACAATGAGCAGTTCTTC. Its protein is CSARDRPLTYNEQFF.

This clonotype was counted many times. The chain recombines TRBV7-9 with TRBJ2-1; 7 nucleotides line up with TRBD2. There are 16 residues in the CDR3. The V and J ends lost 5 bases and 7 bases, in that order; junction bases with no gene match: 14. Germline V CDR1 and CDR2: SEHNR, FQNEAQ (reference sequence). CDR3 in amino acids: CASSPLSGVGRNEQFF. CDR3 nucleotides: TGTGCCAGCAGCCCTCTGAGCGGGGTGGGTCGGAATGAGCAGTTCTTC.

The V gene is TRBV5-1, the J gene TRBJ1-3; 7 bases line up with TRBD1. V was pared by 9 bases and J by 4 bases, with 10 bases of the junction left unmatched. Germline CDR1 SGHRS, CDR2 YFSETQ. This CDR3 is built from 14 residues. The CDR3 DNA is TGCGCCACCAAACTAACAGGGGCCGGAAACACCATATATTTT. Its protein is CATKLTGAGNTIYF.

The rearrangement uses TRBV30 and TRBJ1-1; D not certain. The CDR3 is 11 amino acids. Looked up from germline, CDR1 is GTSNPN and CDR2 is SVGIG (reference sequence). V shed 7 bases and J shed 11 bases, with 17 bases lying between them. The CDR3 sequence: CALLPSHEAFF. In nucleotides, the CDR3 is TGTGCCTTACTTCCTTCGCATGAGGCTTTCTTT.

This clonotype appeared many times. The gene calls are TRBV20-1 and TRBJ1-5; TRBD1 matches at 7 bases. V shed 0 bases, J shed 4 bases, and the junction held 6 bases outside the gene matches. Per the germline V gene, CDR1 is DFQATT and CDR2 is SNEGSKA (reference sequence). The CDR3 spans 15 residues. The CDR3 DNA follows: TGCAGTGCTAGAGATCCGGGGACAGCTAATCAGCCCCAGCATTTT. Protein: CSARDPGTANQPQHF.

This clonotype has at least ten counts. The genes are TRBV28 and TRBJ2-4, with D maybe TRBD1 (5 bases). V lost 4 bases and J lost 2, with 15 bases in between. Germline V gene data show CDR1 as MDHEN and CDR2 as SYDVKM. The CDR3 loop spans 16 amino acids. The CDR3 here is CASSSANRFSKNIQYF. The DNA of the CDR3 is TGTGCCAGCAGTTCTGCTAACAGGTTCTCCAAAAACATTCAGTACTTC. The full variable domain, rest sourced from reference TRBV28 and TRBJ2-4, is DVKVTQSSRYLVKRTGEKVFLECVQDMDHENMFWYRQDPGLGLRLIYFSYDVKMKEKGDIPEGYSVSREKKERFSLILESASTNQTSMYLCASSSANRFSKNIQYFGAGTRLSVL.